A single sample gave rise to the 22 T cell receptor beta chains below, sequenced in a study of vaccination and CD4 T cells after COVID-19 (dated by TCRdb to between 2021 and 2022). These receptors' targets are unknown. The sample's treatment or condition label, decoded: roughly 11-day PBMC culture with coronavirus spike peptide pools or control peptides (ViraFEST assay). The library was made by PCR. For sequencing, an Illumina iSeq 100 was employed. TCR sequencing of DNA from cultured CD4+ T cells used the Oncomine TCR Beta short-read assay at the Johns Hopkins FTIC core. The public reads were run again by TCRdb, first through fastp at Q25 and then through MiXCR, and only productive beta chains were kept. Merged by CDR3 protein, the rows form single entries marked with the most common genes and DNA. The sample table records some 13,000 distinct CDR3 sequences; roughly 70% of these occur just once. Around 30% of the sample belongs to the ten largest clones.

The sample comprised CD4+ T cells from blood, cultured in vitro. Every receptor here comes from a human donor who had recovered from COVID-19.

This rearrangement joins TRBV6-1 to TRBJ1-1; D possibly corresponds to TRBD1 (5 bases). From germline, CDR1 is MNHNS and CDR2 SASEGT. V lost 7 bases and J 1 base, leaving 10 bases between the germline ends. This CDR3 is 13 amino acids long. This CDR3 is CASNDGGNTEAFF. The CDR3 DNA is TGTGCCAGCAACGATGGGGGGAACACTGAAGCTTTCTTT.

The CDR3 DNA is TGCAGTGCTAGAGATTACAGGGGTGCATCTAACTATGGCTACACCTTC. Translation: CSARDYRGASNYGYTF. The chain joins TRBV20-1 to TRBJ1-2; 7 bases are a match to TRBD1. Germline values: CDR1 DFQATT, CDR2 SNEGSKA (reference sequence). V lost 0 bases to trimming and J lost 0 bases; unmatched junction nucleotides: 7. CDR3 length equals 16 residues.

This chain's CDR3 is CASSAQSSGNTIYF. The CDR3 DNA is TGTGCCAGCAGCGCACAGAGCTCTGGAAACACCATATATTTT. The chain uses TRBV6-1 and TRBJ1-3; D unresolved. The germline V gene encodes CDR1 MNHNS and CDR2 SASEGT. The CDR3 has 14 residues. Trimming pared 6 bases from V and 0 bases from J, leaving 9 bases between.

This clonotype appeared a single time. The genes are TRBV28 and TRBJ1-4; TRBD1 is a possible D gene (6 bases). CDR1 is MDHEN, CDR2 SYDVKM, per germline. The CDR3 spans 15 residues. Trimming cost V 3 bases and J 7 bases, with 15 bases left between them. The CDR3 nucleotides read TGTGCCAGCAGTTTGGGAGGGGGACTAGCTGAAAAACTGTTTTTT. It encodes CASSLGGGLAEKLFF.

The chain links TRBV11-2 to TRBJ2-7, with D possibly being TRBD1 (6 bases). Germline V CDR1 and CDR2: SGHAT, FQNNGV. Trimming shortened V by 5 bases and J by 3 bases, and 20 bases separated the two germline ends. This CDR3 contains 16 residues. CDR3 sequence reads: CASSPAPGVLSYEQYF. The CDR3 nucleotides are TGTGCCAGCAGCCCCGCCCCAGGGGTCTTGAGCTACGAGCAGTACTTC. Based on the CDR3 plus reference TRBV11-2 and TRBJ2-7, the full variable domain is EAGVAQSPRYKIIEKRQSVAFWCNPISGHATLYWYQQILGQGPKLLIQFQNNGVVDDSQLPKDRFSAERLKGVDSTLKIQPAKLEDSAVYLCASSPAPGVLSYEQYFGPGTRLTVT.

J is TRBJ2-4 and V is TRBV6-1, with 7 nucleotides matching TRBD2. The length of the CDR3 is 15 residues. V shed 4 bases and J 4 bases; nucleotides not matched to a gene: 7. The germline gives CDR1 MNHNS, CDR2 SASEGT. As DNA, the CDR3 is TGTGCCAGCAGTGCGTCTAGCGGAATAAAAAACATTCAGTACTTC. Translation gives CASSASSGIKNIQYF.

This chain links TRBV7-2 with TRBJ2-2; possible D gene TRBD2, 6 bases. V lost 1 base and J lost 6, with 9 bases in between. Per germline, CDR1 SGHTA and CDR2 FQGNSA. This CDR3 is built from 14 residues. In DNA form, the CDR3 reads TGTGCCAGCAGCTTAGATCTAGCGTCCGGGGAGCTGTTTTTT. Amino acids: CASSLDLASGELFF.

The chain links TRBV6-1 to TRBJ1-6; TRBD1 matches at 9 bases. Germline CDR1 and CDR2: MNHNS and SASEGT. The CDR3 spans 15 residues. Trimming cost V 8 bases and J 6 bases; bases outside gene matches: 8. CDR3 loop: CASGLPGQGNSPLHF. CDR3 in DNA: TGTGCCAGCGGCCTCCCGGGACAGGGTAATTCACCCCTCCACTTT.

The chain links TRBV6-5 to TRBJ2-3; D is unclear. Deletions cut 2 bases from V and 0 bases from J, with 12 bases between. Germline loops: CDR1 MNHEY, CDR2 SVGAGI. CDR3 length equals 16 residues. The CDR3 sequence: CASSYEYTVSTDTQYF. CDR3 DNA sequence: TGTGCCAGCAGTTACGAATACACCGTTAGCACAGATACGCAGTATTTT.

The chain employs TRBV7-2 and TRBJ1-6, with 8 bases that match TRBD1. Germline assignment: CDR1 SGHTA and CDR2 FQGNSA. V gave up 3 bases and J gave up 10 bases; unmatched junction bases: 11. The CDR3 covers 16 residues. The CDR3 nucleotides read TGTGCCAGCAGCTTGCTGGGACAGGTTAAGGGATCACCCCTCCACTTT. Protein sequence: CASSLLGQVKGSPLHF.

This clonotype was counted between two and nine times. This chain links TRBV20-1 with TRBJ1-5, with a tentative D call TRBD1 (6 bases). The CDR3 is 15 amino acids. Trimming removed 1 base at V and 6 bases at J, with 16 bases between. Germline-derived CDR1 and CDR2 are DFQATT and SNEGSKA (reference sequence). In DNA, the CDR3 is TGCAGTGCTAGAGGCACAGGGAGGTCGGGTCAGCCCCAGCATTTT. Translated, it gives CSARGTGRSGQPQHF.

The rearrangement uses TRBV7-9 and TRBJ1-5; a weak D match, TRBD1 (5 bases). Trimming took 7 bases from V and 6 from J, leaving 13 bases between them. The CDR3 has 13 amino acids. Germline CDR1 is SEHNR and CDR2 is FQNEAQ (reference sequence). CDR3 bases: TGTGCCAGCACCCTCAGGGAAGGTCAGCCCCAGCATTTT. It codes for CASTLREGQPQHF.

J is TRBJ2-6 and V is TRBV19, with D maybe TRBD1 (6 bases). Germline CDR1 is LNHDA and CDR2 is SQIVND (reference sequence). The CDR3 contains 17 residues. Trimming took off 9 bases at V and 0 bases at J, with 18 bases between the two ends. The CDR3, as DNA: TGTGCCAGCCTCAAACAGGGTACGAGCTCTGGGGCCAACGTCCTGACTTTC. Protein product: CASLKQGTSSGANVLTF. Filled out from reference TRBV19 and TRBJ2-6, the complete variable domain reads DGGITQSPKYLFRKEGQNVTLSCEQNLNHDAMYWYRQDPGQGLRLIYYSQIVNDFQKGDIAEGYSVSREKKESFPLTVTSAQKNPTAFYLCASLKQGTSSGANVLTFGAGSRLTVL.

V and J are TRBV28 and TRBJ1-1; no reliable D call. Per the germline V gene, CDR1 is MDHEN and CDR2 is SYDVKM. The CDR3 contains 14 residues. V lost 6 bases and J 1 base, leaving 12 bases between the germline ends. The CDR3 sequence is CASSPGGQNTEAFF. The DNA of the CDR3 is TGTGCCAGCAGCCCGGGAGGTCAGAACACTGAAGCTTTCTTT. Full variable domain (rest looked up from reference TRBV28 and TRBJ1-1): DVKVTQSSRYLVKRTGEKVFLECVQDMDHENMFWYRQDPGLGLRLIYFSYDVKMKEKGDIPEGYSVSREKKERFSLILESASTNQTSMYLCASSPGGQNTEAFFGQGTRLTVV.

The count of this clonotype is one. This sequence joins TRBV19 and TRBJ1-5, with D perhaps TRBD1 (5 bases). The CDR3 spans 16 residues. V lost 6 bases to trimming and J lost 3 bases, with 18 bases between them. Germline V gene sequence: CDR1 LNHDA, CDR2 SQIVND (reference sequence). The CDR3: CASRGKRQSANQPQHF. As DNA, the CDR3 is TGTGCCAGTAGAGGAAAACGACAGTCGGCCAATCAGCCCCAGCATTTT.

This chain links TRBV6-2 or TRBV6-3 with TRBJ2-1; perhaps TRBD2 as D (5 bases). This CDR3 spans 14 amino acids. CDR1 is MNHEY and CDR2 is SVGEGT in the germline V gene. Trimming shortened V by 9 bases and J by 5 bases, and 17 bases separated the two germline ends. CDR3: CASKSGPTNNEQFF. In DNA form, the CDR3 reads TGTGCCAGTAAATCCGGGCCGACTAACAATGAGCAGTTCTTC.

This clonotype has just a few counts. The chain combines TRBV20-1 with TRBJ1-5; D uncertain. Germline loops: CDR1 DFQATT, CDR2 SNEGSKA (reference sequence). The CDR3 length is 15 residues. Trimming removed 2 bases from V and 0 bases from J, with 11 bases in between. The CDR3 loop reads CSARRPVNSNQPQHF. CDR3 in DNA: TGCAGTGCTAGACGTCCCGTGAATAGCAATCAGCCCCAGCATTTT.

This clonotype is medium-sized within its sample. CDR3 sequence (DNA): TGCAGTGCTAGGGGACCGAATAATGAAAAACTGTTTTTT. Its translation is CSARGPNNEKLFF. This chain joins TRBV20-1 and TRBJ1-4; perhaps TRBD1 as D (5 bases). The germline gives CDR1 DFQATT, CDR2 SNEGSKA (reference sequence). This CDR3 is built from 13 residues. Trimming stripped 3 bases from V and 4 bases from J, with 9 bases between.

This chain uses TRBV19 with TRBJ1-5; weak D call: TRBD1 (6 bases). The CDR3 has 16 residues. V was pared by 6 bases and J by 1 base, with 16 bases between. Germline lookup yields CDR1 LNHDA and CDR2 SQIVND (reference sequence). The CDR3 coding sequence is TGTGCCAGTAGGATTAACAGGGTTCGGAGCAATCAGCCCCAGCATTTT. It is translated as CASRINRVRSNQPQHF.

The J gene is TRBJ1-2, the V gene TRBV5-4; no clear D. Trimming left V 0 bases short and J 6 bases short, with 9 bases between. This CDR3 contains 13 residues. Germline V gene sequence: CDR1 SGHNT, CDR2 YYREEE (reference sequence). The CDR3 spells CASSLDTLNGYTF. CDR3 sequence (DNA): TGTGCCAGCAGCTTGGACACCCTTAATGGCTACACCTTC. The whole variable domain, filled in from reference TRBV5-4 and TRBJ1-2, reads ETGVTQSPTHLIKTRGQQVTLRCSSQSGHNTVSWYQQALGQGPQFIFQYYREEENGRGNFPPRFSGLQFPNYSSELNVNALELDDSALYLCASSLDTLNGYTFGSGTRLTVV.

CDR3 nucleotides: TGTGCCACCAGTGACCTATATAGCAATCAGCCCCAGCATTTT. It is translated as CATSDLYSNQPQHF. The genes are TRBV24-1 and TRBJ1-5; D remains ambiguous. The V end lost 4 bases, the J end lost 0 bases, and 6 bases lay between the germline ends. Per germline, CDR1 KGHDR and CDR2 SFDVKD. The CDR3 has 14 amino acids.

The chain carries TRBV27 and TRBJ1-5; 7 bases agree with TRBD1. CDR3 size: 15 residues. J gave up 3 bases and V 6 bases, and 8 bases lay outside the gene matches. Germline CDR1 reads MNHEY; CDR2 reads SMNVEV (reference sequence). The CDR3 bases are TGTGCCAGCAGCTTTACAGGGGCCTTCAATCAGCCCCAGCATTTT. Translated: CASSFTGAFNQPQHF.